This T cell receptor beta chain is from a study of T cells in Graves' hyperthyroidism and ophthalmopathy. The ends were cut back, 0 bases at V and 2 bases at J, with 5 bases in the middle. There are 14 residues in the CDR3. This clonotype showed up many times. TCR beta CDR3 region amplification was performed from RNA transcripts. The TCR CDR3 was amplified in a first-round RT-PCR using the HTBI primer set. TCRdb re-called the multiplex PCR reads with MiXCR, one entry per CDR3 protein. The data show 310,000 or so distinct CDR3 sequences, 17% seen once. The clonotype originates from a woman in her fifties or sixties with Graves' ophthalmopathy. Sequenced sample: blood. The rearrangement joins TRBV12-3 or TRBV12-4 to TRBJ2-4; D unclear. The CDR3 bases are TGTGCCAGCAGTTTAGCGGGGTCCAAAAACATTCAGTACTTC. The encoded protein is CASSLAGSKNIQYF.